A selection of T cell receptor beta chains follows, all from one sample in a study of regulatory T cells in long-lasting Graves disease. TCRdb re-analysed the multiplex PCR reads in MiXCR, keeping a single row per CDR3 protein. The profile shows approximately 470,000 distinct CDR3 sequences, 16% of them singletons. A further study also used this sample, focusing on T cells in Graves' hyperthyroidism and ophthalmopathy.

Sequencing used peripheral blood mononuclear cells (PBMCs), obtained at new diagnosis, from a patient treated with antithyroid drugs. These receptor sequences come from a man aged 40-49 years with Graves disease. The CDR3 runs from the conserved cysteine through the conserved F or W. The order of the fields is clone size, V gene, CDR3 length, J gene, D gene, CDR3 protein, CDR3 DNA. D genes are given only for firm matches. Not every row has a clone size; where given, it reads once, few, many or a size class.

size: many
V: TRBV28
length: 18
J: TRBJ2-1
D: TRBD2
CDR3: CASSLISGSRSVDNEQFF
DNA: TGTGCCAGCAGTTTGATTAGCGGGAGTAGGAGTGTTGACAATGAGCAGTTCTTC

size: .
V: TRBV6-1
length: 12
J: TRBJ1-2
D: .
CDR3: CASSHQGVGYTF
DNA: TGCGCCAGCAGCCATCAAGGGGTTGGCTACACCTTC

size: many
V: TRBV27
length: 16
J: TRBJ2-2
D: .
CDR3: CASSSIFGTTTGELFF
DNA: TGTGCCAGCAGTTCAATCTTCGGGACAACAACCGGGGAGCTGTTTTTT

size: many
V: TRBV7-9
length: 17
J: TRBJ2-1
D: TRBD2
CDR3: CASSSSVLAGAHNEQFF
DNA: TGTGCCAGCAGCTCGAGCGTACTAGCGGGAGCCCACAATGAGCAGTTCTTC

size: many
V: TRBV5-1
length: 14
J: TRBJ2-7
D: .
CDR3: CASKRTLDSYEQYF
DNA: TGCGCCAGCAAGAGGACCTTGGACTCCTACGAGCAGTACTTC

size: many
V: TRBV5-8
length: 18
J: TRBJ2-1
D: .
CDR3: CASSLVVGLALSYNEQFF
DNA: TGTGCCAGCAGCTTGGTGGTTGGTTTAGCCCTCTCCTACAATGAGCAGTTCTTC

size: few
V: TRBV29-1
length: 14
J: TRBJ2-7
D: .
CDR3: CSVEDGTDTYEQYF
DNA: TGCAGCGTTGAAGATGGGACGGATACCTACGAGCAGTACTTC

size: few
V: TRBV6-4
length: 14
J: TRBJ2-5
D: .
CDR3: CASSYSSVQETQYF
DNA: TGTGCCAGCAGTTACTCGTCCGTGCAAGAGACCCAGTACTTC

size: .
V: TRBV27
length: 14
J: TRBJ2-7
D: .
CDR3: CASSESGRSYEQYF
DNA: TGTGCCAGCAGTGAGTCGGGACGCTCCTACGAGCAGTACTTC

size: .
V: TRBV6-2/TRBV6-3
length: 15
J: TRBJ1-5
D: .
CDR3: CATTEWRNSNQPQHF
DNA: TGTGCCACCACTGAGTGGCGGAATAGCAATCAGCCCCAGCATTTT

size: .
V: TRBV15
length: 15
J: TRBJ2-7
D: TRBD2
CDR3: CATSTAGVADYEQYF
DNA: TGTGCCACCAGCACTGCGGGGGTAGCAGACTACGAGCAGTACTTC

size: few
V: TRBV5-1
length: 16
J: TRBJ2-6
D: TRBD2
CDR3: CASSLGGGNGANVLTF
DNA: TGCGCCAGCAGCTTGGGGGGGGGTAATGGGGCCAACGTCCTGACTTTC

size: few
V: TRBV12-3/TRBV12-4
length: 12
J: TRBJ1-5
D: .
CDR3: CAIRVGNQPQHF
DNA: TGTGCCATCAGGGTAGGCAATCAGCCCCAGCATTTT

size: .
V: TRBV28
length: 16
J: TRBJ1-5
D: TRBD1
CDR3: CASSLGLGTANQPQHF
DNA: TGTGCCAGCAGTTTAGGACTAGGGACAGCTAATCAGCCCCAGCATTTT

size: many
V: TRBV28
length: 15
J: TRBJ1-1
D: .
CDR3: CASRQTDRFFTEAFF
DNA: TGTGCCAGCCGGCAGACAGACAGGTTTTTCACTGAAGCTTTCTTT

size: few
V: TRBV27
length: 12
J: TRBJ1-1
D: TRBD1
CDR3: CASSLNRGEAFF
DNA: TGTGCCAGCAGTTTAAACAGGGGTGAAGCTTTCTTT

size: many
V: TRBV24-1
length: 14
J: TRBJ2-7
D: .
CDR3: CATSGPGTSYEQYF
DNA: TGTGCCACCAGTGGTCCGGGGACTTCCTACGAGCAGTACTTC

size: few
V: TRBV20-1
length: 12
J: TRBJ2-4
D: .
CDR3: CSAPTVADIQYF
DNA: TGCAGTGCTCCGACAGTTGCGGACATTCAGTACTTC

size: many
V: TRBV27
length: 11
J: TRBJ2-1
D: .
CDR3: CASSFGAKQFF
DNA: TGTGCCAGCAGTTTTGGGGCTAAGCAGTTCTTC

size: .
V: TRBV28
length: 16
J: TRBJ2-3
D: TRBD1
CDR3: CASSPGTGMAPDTQYF
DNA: TGTGCCAGCAGCCCCGGGACAGGGATGGCGCCAGATACGCAGTATTTT

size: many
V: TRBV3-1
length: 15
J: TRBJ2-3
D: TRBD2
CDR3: CASSPLAGAADTQYF
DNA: TGTGCCAGCAGCCCCCTAGCGGGAGCGGCAGATACGCAGTATTTT

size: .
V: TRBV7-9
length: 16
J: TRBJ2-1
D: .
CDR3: CASSYPRGSGYNEQFF
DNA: TGTGCCAGCAGCTACCCTCGAGGTAGCGGATACAATGAGCAGTTCTTC